The 28 T cell receptor beta chains listed next were all sequenced from one sample in a study of CD8 T cells in ankylosing spondylitis. TCRdb processed the 5' RACE reads anew with MiXCR; each CDR3 protein has one entry. The sample yields some 140,000 distinct CDR3 sequences, just under 7.5% seen once. Sequenced material: blood, either unsorted or a sorted T cell fraction (not recorded which). The receptors originated from a female donor with ankylosing spondylitis or in good health (not recorded which).

The chain uses TRBV3-1 and TRBJ2-5; D is ambiguous. Germline CDR1 and CDR2: LGHDT and YNNKEL (reference sequence). This CDR3 spans 12 amino acids. V lost 2 bases, J lost 5 bases, and 6 bases lay in between. CDR3 region: CASSQYQETQYF. The CDR3 DNA reads as TGTGCCAGCAGCCAATATCAGGAGACCCAGTACTTC.

This clonotype was found many times. The chain joins TRBV7-2 to TRBJ2-7, with a weak D call TRBD1 (6 bases). The length of the CDR3 is 15 residues. Per the germline V gene, CDR1 is SGHTA and CDR2 is FQGNSA. With 2 bases removed from V and 2 bases from J, the gap between germline ends came to 13 bases. The CDR3 sequence: CASSLQQGLAYEQYF. CDR3 coding DNA: TGTGCCAGCAGCTTACAGCAGGGGCTTGCCTACGAGCAGTACTTC. Together with reference TRBV7-2 and TRBJ2-7, the CDR3 gives the full variable domain: GAGVSQSPSNKVTEKGKDVELRCDPISGHTALYWYRQSLGQGLEFLIYFQGNSAPDKSGLPSDRFSAERTGGSVSTLTIQRTQQEDSAVYLCASSLQQGLAYEQYFGPGTRLTVT.

There are many counts of this clonotype. This sequence joins TRBV7-2 and TRBJ2-2; D ambiguous. The CDR3 sequence is 13 residues long. Per the germline V gene, CDR1 is SGHTA and CDR2 is FQGNSA. V shed 6 bases and J shed 3 bases, with 8 bases lying between them. The CDR3 loop reads CASREQYTGELFF. The CDR3 bases are TGTGCCAGCAGGGAACAGTACACCGGGGAGCTGTTTTTT.

In this sample, this clonotype turned up many times. The rearrangement uses TRBV20-1 and TRBJ1-1; a weak D match, TRBD1 (6 bases). CDR3 length: 13 residues. V was clipped by 5 bases and J by 0 bases, with 10 bases between them. CDR1 is DFQATT, CDR2 SNEGSKA, per germline (reference sequence). The CDR3 DNA reads as TGCAGTGCTCTGGGACACCTGAACACTGAAGCTTTCTTT. Its translation: CSALGHLNTEAFF.

This clonotype was observed at least ten times. The rearrangement links TRBV28 to TRBJ1-2; possibly TRBD1 for D (6 bases). Per the germline V gene, CDR1 is MDHEN and CDR2 is SYDVKM. V lost 6 bases, J lost 0 bases, and 11 bases lay in between. The CDR3 consists of 14 residues. The CDR3 reads CASSPEGANYGYTF. The DNA of the CDR3 is TGTGCCAGCAGCCCCGAGGGGGCTAACTATGGCTACACCTTC.

The chain combines TRBV20-1 with TRBJ2-5; possible D gene TRBD1, 5 bases. V was clipped by 5 bases and J by 4 bases, with 14 bases between them. In germline, CDR1 is DFQATT, CDR2 SNEGSKA (reference sequence). The CDR3 has 13 amino acids. The CDR3 region has the DNA TGCAGTGCTCTCTCAGGGTCGGCAGAGACCCAGTACTTC. Translation gives CSALSGSAETQYF.

About this clonotype itself: Possible read error: a much larger clone is one base away. This chain uses TRBV2 with TRBJ2-6, with 8 nucleotides matching TRBD1. CDR3 size: 18 residues. CDR1 is SNHLY and CDR2 is FYNNEI in the germline V gene. Germline trimming cut 10 bases from V and 3 bases from J; bases unmatched to any gene: 17. The CDR3 protein is CAISLGGQGLGGANVLTF. The CDR3 bases are TGTGCCATCAGCTTGGGTGGACAGGGTCTAGGTGGGGCCAACGTCCTGACTTTC.

This clonotype was seen repeatedly, ten times or more. V and J are TRBV20-1 and TRBJ2-3, with D tentatively TRBD1 (6 bases). Deletions cut 5 bases from V and 0 bases from J, with 15 bases between. The germline CDR1 and CDR2 sequences are DFQATT and SNEGSKA (reference sequence). The CDR3 is made up of 15 amino acids. The CDR3 loop reads CSAWAGDPSTDTQYF. The CDR3 region has the DNA TGCAGTGCTTGGGCAGGGGACCCTAGCACAGATACGCAGTATTTT.

This clonotype was detected many times. The genes are TRBV5-1 and TRBJ2-5; D is unclear. Per the germline V gene, CDR1 is SGHRS and CDR2 is YFSETQ. The CDR3 is 14 residues long. V shed 0 bases and J shed 1 base, with 7 bases lying between them. For the CDR3, the DNA is TGCGCCAGCAGCTTGGTTGGCCCCCAAGAGACCCAGTACTTC. Translation gives CASSLVGPQETQYF.

Many counts were recorded for this clonotype. This chain uses TRBV10-3 with TRBJ2-3, with D hard to call. V gave up 2 bases and J gave up 5 bases, with 2 bases separating them. The germline CDR1 and CDR2 sequences are ENHRY and SYGVKD. The CDR3 covers 11 residues. CDR3 loop: CAISEKDTQYF. CDR3 bases: TGTGCCATCAGTGAGAAAGATACGCAGTATTTT.

This clonotype was seen ten or more times. The chain combines TRBV29-1 with TRBJ2-1, with D uncertain. From germline, CDR1 is SQVTM and CDR2 ANQGSEA. This CDR3 comprises 14 residues. V shed 4 bases and J shed 4 bases, with 14 bases lying between them. Written as DNA, the CDR3 is TGCAGCGTTGGAGGCAGCCCGAATTACAATGAGCAGTTCTTC. It is translated as CSVGGSPNYNEQFF.

The table lists this clonotype with many counts. J is TRBJ2-2 and V is TRBV11-2; D is unresolved. The CDR3 totals 15 residues. With 5 bases removed from V and 1 base from J, the gap between germline ends came to 11 bases. Looked up from germline, CDR1 is SGHAT and CDR2 is FQNNGV. CDR3 coding DNA: TGTGCCAGCAGCCCAAGCCCCCAGAACACCGGGGAGCTGTTTTTT. Protein: CASSPSPQNTGELFF.

As to this clonotype: A read error may explain this, as a much larger clone is one base away. This rearrangement joins TRBV6-1 to TRBJ1-2, with 8 bases aligning to TRBD1. Germline CDR1 and CDR2: MNHNS and SASEGT. The CDR3 contains 17 residues. The CDR3 nucleotides are TGTGCCAGCAGTAATATAGCAGGGGGCAGTTCAGGCTATGACTACACCTTC. Its protein is CASSNIAGGSSGYDYTF.

This clonotype has a handful of counts. CDR3: CSARETGGAGPQHF. The CDR3 coding sequence is TGCAGTGCTAGAGAGACAGGGGGCGCCGGGCCCCAGCATTTT. The chain uses TRBV20-1 and TRBJ1-5; TRBD1 matches 10 bases. This CDR3 comprises 14 residues. The J segment lost 9 bases and the V segment lost 0 bases, leaving 5 bases of the junction unmatched. CDR1 is DFQATT and CDR2 is SNEGSKA in the germline V gene (reference sequence).

This clonotype was seen ten or more times. V gene TRBV12-3 or TRBV12-4 combines with J gene TRBJ2-7, with TRBD1 matching over 8 bases. This CDR3 has 12 residues. V was clipped by 7 bases and J by 7 bases; unmatched bases: 6. CDR3 loop: CASTYRGTEQYF. CDR3 sequence (DNA): TGTGCCAGCACCTACAGGGGGACAGAGCAGTACTTC.

The table lists this clonotype with many counts. Here the CDR3 reads CSAGNRDRVYEQYF. The DNA for the CDR3 is TGCAGTGCTGGTAACCGGGACAGGGTATACGAGCAGTACTTC. V and J are TRBV20-1 and TRBJ2-7; 9 positions match TRBD1. Germline-derived CDR1 and CDR2 are DFQATT and SNEGSKA (reference sequence). V was clipped by 5 bases and J by 4 bases; unmatched bases: 9. This CDR3 contains 14 residues.

This clonotype has ten or more counts. V usage is TRBV20-1 and J usage is TRBJ2-5; tentatively, D is TRBD1 (6 bases). Trimming took 6 bases from V and 3 from J, leaving 14 bases between them. CDR3 length: 13 amino acids. Germline V CDR1 and CDR2: DFQATT, SNEGSKA (reference sequence). CDR3 DNA sequence: TGCAGTGCCCATCTGGACAGTAAAGAGACCCAGTACTTC. It yields the protein CSAHLDSKETQYF.

This clonotype has a count of ten or more. J is TRBJ1-3 and V is TRBV6-5, with no clear D. CDR1 is MNHEY, CDR2 SVGAGI, per germline. V lost 2 bases, J lost 7 bases, and 15 bases lay in between. CDR3 size: 15 residues. The CDR3 coding sequence is TGTGCCAGCAGTTACGACGGGTCCTCCCATAACACCATATATTTT. Translated, it gives CASSYDGSSHNTIYF.

This clonotype was seen repeatedly, ten times or more. The V and J genes are TRBV7-9 and TRBJ1-2; D ambiguous. The V gene lost 3 bases and the J gene lost 4 bases, with 15 bases spanning the gap. CDR1 is SEHNR and CDR2 is FQNEAQ in the germline V gene (reference sequence). This CDR3 region has 15 residues. CDR3 nucleotide sequence: TGTGCCAGCAGCTTGCAACAGAAACTAGCCTATGGCTACACCTTC. Translation gives CASSLQQKLAYGYTF.

This clonotype has ten or more counts. This chain links TRBV9 with TRBJ1-6; TRBD1 matches 7 bases. Germline CDR1 is SGDLS and CDR2 is YYNGEE. Unmatched junction bases numbered 12, after V lost 4 bases and J lost 8 bases. The CDR3 contains 16 residues. The CDR3 here is CASSKGQDTIYSPLHF. The CDR3, as DNA: TGTGCCAGCAGCAAAGGACAGGACACCATCTATTCACCCCTCCACTTT.

Details on this clonotype: The junction departs from the called germline gene at one end, perhaps through a read error. V and J are TRBV9 and TRBJ1-1; possibly TRBD1 for D (5 bases). Germline V CDR1 and CDR2: SGDLS, YYNGEE. This CDR3 contains 15 residues. Here the CDR3 reads CASTVGDGSNTEAFF. CDR3 coding DNA: TGTGCCAGCACCGTAGGGGATGGGTCGAACACTGAAGCTTTCTTT.

This clonotype was detected ten times or more. The chain employs TRBV6-1 and TRBJ1-4; 7 bases line up with TRBD1. CDR3 length equals 14 residues. Trimming at V came to 7 bases and at J to 8 bases, leaving 10 bases not matched to a gene. Germline V gene lookup returns CDR1 MNHNS and CDR2 SASEGT. The CDR3 protein is CASTSRDSYEKLFF. The CDR3 DNA sequence: TGTGCCAGCACCAGCCGGGACAGCTACGAAAAACTGTTTTTT.

This clonotype appeared a few times. A much larger clone differs from this one at a single base, so this may be a read error. V usage is TRBV9 and J usage is TRBJ2-1; 7 bases agree with TRBD2. This CDR3 has 15 residues. Germline V gives CDR1 SGDLS, CDR2 YYNGEE. The CDR3 bases are TGTGCCAGCAGCGTAGGAGCGGGGCGGTACAATGAGCATTTCTTC. It codes for CASSVGAGRYNEHFF.

V usage is TRBV4-1 and J usage is TRBJ2-4, with 13 bases identical to TRBD2. After removal of 1 base from V and 0 bases from J, the junction contained 3 bases not matched to a gene. This CDR3 region has 18 residues. Looked up from germline, CDR1 is MGHRA and CDR2 is YSYEKL. The CDR3 protein is CASSQGLAGGLAKNIQYF. Written as DNA, the CDR3 is TGCGCCAGCAGCCAAGGACTAGCGGGGGGCCTAGCCAAAAACATTCAGTACTTC.

This clonotype has ten or more counts. CDR3 sequence reads: CASSLEVGGYTF. The CDR3 DNA is TGTGCCAGCAGCTTAGAGGTCGGGGGCTACACCTTC. This chain links TRBV7-9 with TRBJ1-2; D is ambiguous. In germline, CDR1 is SEHNR, CDR2 FQNEAQ (reference sequence). V lost 1 base and J 8 bases, leaving 8 bases between the germline ends. This CDR3 has 12 residues.

About this clonotype itself: The DNA is left out, because the CDR3 cannot be placed on it with certainty; the CDR3 is given as TCRdb lists it. The rearrangement links TRBV12-2 to TRBJ2-1; the table names TRBD1, a call not compared with the DNA. TRBV12-2 is a documented pseudogene. Ends included, the CDR3 has 16 residues. This CDR3 reads CASRLVGGGTYNEQFF.

This clonotype appeared many times. The rearrangement joins TRBV5-1 to TRBJ2-2; D is undetermined. V lost 0 bases to trimming and J lost 2 bases, with 8 bases between them. The CDR3 consists of 15 residues. Looked up from germline, CDR1 is SGHRS and CDR2 is YFSETQ. The CDR3: CASSLVTSNTGELFF. CDR3 coding DNA: TGCGCCAGCAGCTTGGTGACGTCTAACACCGGGGAGCTGTTTTTT.

This clonotype was seen many times. The genes are TRBV3-1 and TRBJ2-5; possible D gene TRBD2, 5 bases. Trimming pared 1 base from V and 5 bases from J, leaving 11 bases between. Germline values: CDR1 LGHDT, CDR2 YNNKEL (reference sequence). The CDR3 is 14 residues long. The CDR3 sequence is CASSQVDSVETQYF. Here the CDR3 DNA reads TGTGCCAGCAGCCAAGTGGATAGCGTCGAGACCCAGTACTTC.